These T cell receptor beta chains were read from a single sample in a study of radiation and T cells in renal cell carcinoma. Libraries were prepared by immunoSEQ multiplex PCR; TCRdb keeps only in-frame clonotypes and omits some of them. The data hold about 86,000 clones, with around four fifths observed a single time. Sequences were derived from blood, sampled from a patient whose treatment included radiotherapy and nephrectomy. These receptors came from a man in his fifties or sixties with renal cell carcinoma. CDR3s include the opening cysteine and the closing phenylalanine or tryptophan. A D gene is named only where the DNA matches it firmly. Not all rows give a size; the values are once, few, many and, for expanded clones, a class.

v_call	d_call	j_call	clone_size	cdr3_aa	cdr3_nt
TRBV5-4	.	TRBJ1-1	.	CASSGGLNTEAFF	TGTGCCAGCAGCGGCGGGCTGAACACTGAAGCTTTCTTT
TRBV6-6	.	TRBJ1-6	.	CASTHTSSYNSPLHF	TGTGCCAGCACACACACGAGCTCCTATAATTCACCCCTCCACTTT
TRBV11-2	TRBD1	TRBJ2-7	.	CASSSYRGLAYEQYF	TGTGCCAGCAGCTCCTACAGGGGCTTAGCCTACGAGCAGTACTTC
TRBV19	.	TRBJ2-2	.	CASRPGRANTGELFF	TGTGCCAGTAGACCAGGCAGGGCGAACACCGGGGAGCTGTTTTTT
TRBV4-2	TRBD1	TRBJ1-1	few	CASSQEPGGNTEAFF	TGTGCCAGCAGCCAAGAGCCAGGGGGGAACACTGAAGCTTTCTTT
TRBV9	.	TRBJ2-7	once	CASSVSLSPYEQYF	TGTGCCAGCAGCGTCTCACTTTCACCCTACGAGCAGTACTTC
TRBV5-1	.	TRBJ1-4	.	CASSLEEGVREKLFF	TGCGCCAGCAGCTTGGAGGAGGGGGTACGAGAAAAACTGTTTTTT
TRBV19	TRBD2	TRBJ2-1	.	CASSIGLAGNNEQFF	TGTGCCAGTAGTATTGGACTAGCGGGGAACAATGAGCAGTTCTTC
TRBV11-2	.	TRBJ2-3	.	CASSSFVAPNSRKTDTQYF	TGTGCCAGCAGCTCATTCGTGGCTCCAAATTCCAGAAAAACAGATACGCAGTATTTT
TRBV28	.	TRBJ2-7	medium-sized	CASTEQGPGEQYF	TGTGCCAGCACCGAACAGGGACCAGGCGAGCAGTACTTC
TRBV10-2	TRBD2	TRBJ2-7	.	CASSERASGDEQYF	TGCGCCAGCAGTGAGAGGGCTAGCGGGGACGAGCAGTACTTC
TRBV19	.	TRBJ2-2	.	CASRLPNTGELFF	TGTGCCTCCCGACTACCGAACACCGGGGAGCTGTTTTTT
TRBV11-2	TRBD1	TRBJ2-2	.	CASSLGAGQGATGELFF	TGTGCCAGCAGCTTAGGGGCAGGTCAGGGGGCCACCGGGGAGCTGTTTTTT
TRBV7-3	.	TRBJ2-5	once	CASSSGRGPETQYF	TGTGCCAGCAGCTCGGGACGGGGGCCAGAGACCCAGTACTTC
TRBV9	.	TRBJ2-3	.	CASSPRTRRGDTQYF	TGTGCCAGCAGCCCCCGAACTAGACGGGGCGATACGCAGTATTTT
TRBV30	.	TRBJ1-4	.	CAWSVFEKLFF	TGTGCCTGGAGTGTATTTGAAAAACTGTTTTTT
TRBV9	TRBD1	TRBJ1-5	.	CASSGEGTGKQPQHF	TGTGCCAGCAGCGGGGAGGGGACAGGGAAACAGCCCCAGCATTTT
TRBV5-1	.	TRBJ1-5	.	CASSPSPRGEQPQHF	TGCGCCAGCAGCCCTTCCCCCCGGGGGGAGCAGCCCCAGCATTTT
TRBV9	TRBD1	TRBJ2-5	.	CASSAPGQGQETQYF	TGTGCCAGCAGCGCACCGGGACAGGGGCAAGAGACCCAGTACTTC
TRBV10-3	.	TRBJ1-2	.	CAISESSRGYTF	TGTGCCATCAGTGAGTCTTCTCGAGGCTACACCTTC
TRBV27	.	TRBJ2-2	.	CASSFITGITGELFF	TGTGCCAGCAGTTTCATCACAGGGATCACCGGGGAGCTGTTTTTT
TRBV11-1	.	TRBJ2-7	.	CASSVTDSYEQYF	TGTGCCAGCAGCGTGACTGACTCCTACGAGCAGTACTTC
TRBV18	TRBD1	TRBJ1-1	.	CASSHGQGSEAFF	TGTGCCAGCTCACACGGACAGGGCTCTGAAGCTTTCTTT
TRBV30	TRBD2	TRBJ2-7	few	CAWSERSGTTEAYEQYF	TGTGCCTGGAGTGAAAGGAGCGGGACCACTGAAGCCTACGAGCAGTACTTC
TRBV27	.	TRBJ2-5	.	CASQDRTTSGETQYF	TGTGCCAGCCAAGACAGGACCACATCGGGGGAGACCCAGTACTTC
TRBV19	TRBD2	TRBJ2-2	.	CASKGLAGSGELFF	TGTGCCAGCAAGGGACTAGCGGGTTCCGGGGAGCTGTTTTTT
TRBV6-5	.	TRBJ2-1	.	CASSYGRTAIYNEQFF	TGTGCCAGCAGTTACGGTCGGACAGCTATATACAATGAGCAGTTCTTC
TRBV7-8	TRBD1	TRBJ2-4	.	CASSLPLRQGGTKNIQYF	TGTGCCAGCAGCTTACCCCTAAGACAGGGGGGAACCAAAAACATTCAGTACTTC
TRBV11-2	.	TRBJ2-3	once	CASSLDRMGTDTQYF	TGTGCCAGCAGCTTAGATCGGATGGGCACAGATACGCAGTATTTT
TRBV2	.	TRBJ2-7	.	CASSEMGGGEQYF	TGTGCCAGCAGTGAAATGGGGGGCGGAGAGCAGTACTTC
TRBV4-1	.	TRBJ1-2	.	CASSQAQDPPYGYTF	TGCGCCAGCAGCCAAGCCCAAGACCCCCCTTATGGCTACACCTTC
TRBV29-1	.	TRBJ2-7	.	CSAKPTGSSYEQYF	TGCAGCGCTAAACCCACCGGGTCATCCTACGAGCAGTACTTC
TRBV10-1	.	TRBJ1-1	.	CASSESGTAKNTEAFF	TGCGCCAGCAGTGAGTCAGGGACGGCCAAGAACACTGAAGCTTTCTTT
TRBV29-1	TRBD2	TRBJ2-5	.	CSVRLAGGLETQYF	TGCAGCGTAAGACTAGCGGGAGGTTTAGAGACCCAGTACTTC
TRBV5-1	TRBD1	TRBJ2-7	.	CASSEQGGALRGEQYF	TGCGCCAGCAGCGAGCAAGGGGGCGCATTAAGAGGCGAGCAGTACTTC
TRBV2	.	TRBJ1-3	.	CASSDVAGGNTIYF	TGTGCCAGCAGTGATGTGGCAGGGGGAAACACCATATATTTT
TRBV4-2	.	TRBJ1-3	once	CASSQGAGRAGNTIYF	TGTGCCAGCAGCCAAGGCGCAGGGAGAGCTGGAAACACCATATATTTT
TRBV29-1	.	TRBJ1-4	.	CSVENRDEKLFF	TGCAGCGTTGAAAACAGGGATGAAAAACTGTTTTTT
TRBV11-3	TRBD1	TRBJ1-3	few	CASSDTGGPGNTIYF	TGTGCCAGCAGCGACACAGGGGGCCCTGGAAACACCATATATTTT
TRBV28	.	TRBJ2-7	.	CASSERPGRNYEQYF	TGTGCCAGCAGTGAACGACCAGGAAGGAACTACGAGCAGTACTTC
TRBV4-1	TRBD2	TRBJ2-5	.	CASSQGTSGGDQETQYF	TGCGCCAGCAGCCAAGGTACTAGCGGGGGAGACCAAGAGACCCAGTACTTC
TRBV20-1	.	TRBJ2-3	.	CSAPLGDTQYF	TGCAGTGCTCCACTGGGAGATACGCAGTATTTT
TRBV2	.	TRBJ1-2	.	CVLGAGVYGYTF	TGTGTCCTCGGGGCTGGGGTCTATGGCTACACCTTC
TRBV7-2	.	TRBJ2-7	.	CASSSNPSEQYF	TGTGCCAGCAGTTCAAATCCGTCCGAGCAGTACTTC
TRBV30	TRBD2	TRBJ2-1	few	CAWTKGVPRLAPRGSYNEQFF	TGTGCCTGGACCAAAGGGGTGCCGAGACTAGCCCCACGGGGTTCCTACAATGAGCAGTTCTTC
TRBV9	TRBD1	TRBJ1-4	.	CASSPTGWTGPNEKLFF	TGTGCCAGCAGCCCTACAGGATGGACAGGGCCCAATGAAAAACTGTTTTTT